This T cell receptor (beta chain) was profiled in a study of shared clonotypes between healthy human individuals. Findings and caveats of the study: The represented genetic and exposure-history diversity was limited by the small number of donors.

Every subset had its genomic DNA shared out evenly among several immunoSEQ plates. Replicate PCRs run on unsorted PBMC used roughly 270 ng DNA, which was 25,000 to 30,000 T cell genomes. Unsorted PBMC DNA underwent sequencing on ten immunoSEQ deep assay plates. Clones were sequenced by immunoSEQ multiplex PCR, and TCRdb holds only the in-frame ones, with some missing. Seen here are fewer than 650,000 clones, over 65% observed once, and the top ten hold around 13%. The table lists this clone with a count of one. The antigen remains unidentified. The length of the CDR3 is 14 residues. Germline loops: CDR1 SQVTM, CDR2 ANQGSEA. J lost 0 bases, V lost 6 bases, and 8 bases had no gene match.

The chain combines TRBV29-1 with TRBJ2-7; 7 bases align to TRBD1. The source material was PBMCs. This TCR was sampled from a woman aged 40 to 49 in good health. Some clones in this sample may be carry-over from other donors' samples. The CDR3 nucleotides are TGCAGCGTGGATAAGACAGGGTCCTCCTACGAGCAGTACTTC. This translates into CSVDKTGSSYEQYF.